One sample yielded the 31 T cell receptor beta chains listed below, sequenced in a study of shared clonotypes between healthy human individuals. Clones were read by immunoSEQ multiplex PCR, and TCRdb kept only the in-frame ones, dropping some. The sample contains around 2.5 million clones, more than 85% of which appear only once. The source material was naive CD4+ T cells from PBMCs. The subset is: CD45RA+ positively selected. These TCRs come from a man aged 18 to 29 in good health. Some clones in this sample may be carry-over from other donors' samples.

The chain carries TRBV4-1 and TRBJ1-1; D uncertain. CDR1 and CDR2 from the germline V gene are MGHRA and YSYEKL. The CDR3 covers 15 residues. V was clipped by 6 bases and J by 4 bases, with 18 bases between them. CDR3 region: CASRRADLTATEAFF. In DNA form, the CDR3 reads TGCGCCAGCAGGCGGGCGGATCTAACCGCCACTGAAGCTTTCTTT.

The rearrangement joins TRBV7-9 to TRBJ2-2, with TRBD1 matching 9 bases. CDR1 and CDR2 (germline): SEHNR, FQNEAQ (reference sequence). The CDR3 sequence is 14 residues long. Trimming took 5 bases from V and 10 from J; bases not matched to a gene: 8. The CDR3 sequence is CASSLQGALMELFF. The CDR3 bases are TGTGCCAGCAGCCTACAGGGGGCGCTGATGGAGCTGTTTTTT. The whole variable domain, remainder taken from reference TRBV7-9 and TRBJ2-2, is DTGVSQNPRHKITKRGQNVTFRCDPISEHNRLYWYRQTLGQGPEFLTYFQNEAQLEKSRLLSDRFSAERPKGSFSTLEIQRTEQGDSAMYLCASSLQGALMELFFGEGSRLTVL.

On this clone itself: Other DNA sequences in this sample translate to the same CDR3. The V and J genes are TRBV28 and TRBJ2-7; D may be TRBD2 (7 bases). The CDR3 consists of 14 residues. The V gene's germline CDR1 is MDHEN and CDR2 SYDVKM. V gave up 2 bases and J gave up 4 bases, with 12 bases separating them. CDR3 DNA sequence: TGTGCCAGCAGTTTAGCGGGGGCCGTTTACGAGCAGTACTTC. The encoded protein is CASSLAGAVYEQYF.

The genes are TRBV7-3 and TRBJ2-1, with a tentative D call TRBD1 (6 bases). V lost 6 bases, J lost 4 bases, and 16 bases lay in between. CDR1 and CDR2 from the germline V gene are SGHTA and FQGTGA. This CDR3 is 15 amino acids long. The CDR3 DNA reads TGTGCCAGCAGTCCACGGGACACGCCTTACAATGAGCAGTTCTTC. It is translated as CASSPRDTPYNEQFF.

The genes are TRBV7-9 and TRBJ2-7; maybe TRBD2 (6 bases). This CDR3 is built from 12 residues. Germline V gives CDR1 SEHNR, CDR2 FQNEAQ (reference sequence). Between the trimmed V and J ends, which lost 5 bases and 2 bases, there was a span of 7 bases. The CDR3 spells CASSGGPYEQYF. The CDR3 DNA reads TGTGCCAGCAGCGGAGGGCCCTACGAGCAGTACTTC.

The J gene is TRBJ2-5, the V gene TRBV6-1, with a tentative D call TRBD1 (8 bases). Germline CDR1 and CDR2: MNHNS and SASEGT. Trimming left V 2 bases short and J 4 bases short, with 14 bases between. This CDR3 region has 15 residues. CDR3 DNA sequence: TGTGCCAGCAGTGAAAACAGGGGGGGAGGAGAGACCCAGTACTTC. It is translated as CASSENRGGGETQYF.

This clone was detected once. This chain uses TRBV7-2 with TRBJ2-1; D not resolved. The germline V and J ends were trimmed by 5 bases and 2 bases, with 13 bases remaining between them. The CDR3 is 15 amino acids. CDR1 is SGHTA, CDR2 FQGNSA, per germline. CDR3 loop: CASSRMSGPYNEQFF. CDR3 in DNA: TGTGCCAGCAGCCGCATGAGTGGCCCCTACAATGAGCAGTTCTTC.

The chain has TRBV9 and TRBJ2-5; 7 nucleotides line up with TRBD1. The V gene end was trimmed by 4 bases and the J gene end by 3 bases; junction bases not matched to a gene: 3. CDR1 and CDR2 (germline): SGDLS, YYNGEE. This CDR3 comprises 13 residues. The CDR3 sequence: CASSTGQKETQYF. In nucleotides, the CDR3 is TGTGCCAGCAGCACGGGACAGAAAGAGACCCAGTACTTC.

Only one count was recorded for this clone. The J gene is TRBJ1-4, the V gene TRBV6-6, with D unclear. Germline values: CDR1 MNHNY, CDR2 SVGAGI (reference sequence). The CDR3 has 15 amino acids. V lost 2 bases and J 2 bases, leaving 9 bases between the germline ends. The CDR3 bases are TGTGCCAGCAGTTACGTAGGGATGACTAATGAAAAACTGTTTTTT. It specifies CASSYVGMTNEKLFF.

This clone has just a few counts. The chain carries TRBV6-4 and TRBJ1-1; no clear D. Trimming took 6 bases from V and 0 from J, leaving 8 bases between them. Germline CDR1 and CDR2: MRHNA and SNTAGT. There are 13 residues in the CDR3. CDR3: CASRTNLNTEAFF. CDR3 nucleotides: TGTGCCAGCAGAACTAACCTGAACACTGAAGCTTTCTTT.

The rearrangement links TRBV7-2 to TRBJ2-1; 7 bases fit TRBD1. The J segment lost 4 bases and the V segment lost 5 bases, leaving 5 bases of the junction unmatched. The length of the CDR3 is 14 residues. Looked up from germline, CDR1 is SGHTA and CDR2 is FQGNSA. Written as DNA, the CDR3 is TGTGCCAGCAGCCCCCCGGACAGGTACAATGAGCAGTTCTTC. The encoded protein is CASSPPDRYNEQFF.

A remark on this clone: Additional DNA sequences in this sample encode the identical CDR3. The J gene is TRBJ2-4, the V gene TRBV7-2; a weak D match, TRBD2 (6 bases). CDR1 and CDR2 (germline): SGHTA, FQGNSA. This CDR3 comprises 13 residues. The V end lost 1 base, the J end lost 8 bases, and 9 bases lay between the germline ends. This CDR3 is CASSLDRGDIQYF. In DNA form, the CDR3 reads TGTGCCAGCAGCTTAGACCGCGGGGACATTCAGTACTTC.

The V call is TRBV5-1, the J call TRBJ2-5, with 7 bases that match TRBD2. The CDR3 loop spans 18 amino acids. In germline, CDR1 is SGHRS, CDR2 YFSETQ. V lost 4 bases and J lost 0; bases outside the gene matches: 15. The CDR3 bases are TGCGCCAGCAGCAAAAGGGCGGGAGATCCCTTGTACCAAGAGACCCAGTACTTC. Amino acid sequence: CASSKRAGDPLYQETQYF.

The J gene is TRBJ1-2, the V gene TRBV19; 9 positions agree with TRBD1. The CDR3 length is 14 residues. J was trimmed by 8 bases and V by 5 bases; bases with no gene match: 9. CDR1 and CDR2 (germline): LNHDA, SQIVND (reference sequence). The CDR3: CASSPSGTGLGYTF. The CDR3 nucleotides read TGTGCCAGTAGTCCCTCCGGGACAGGGCTCGGCTACACCTTC. The variable domain in full, with the rest retrieved from reference TRBV19 and TRBJ1-2, is DGGITQSPKYLFRKEGQNVTLSCEQNLNHDAMYWYRQDPGQGLRLIYYSQIVNDFQKGDIAEGYSVSREKKESFPLTVTSAQKNPTAFYLCASSPSGTGLGYTFGSGTRLTVV.

J is TRBJ2-1 and V is TRBV7-3; 8 nucleotides align to TRBD1. The CDR3 loop spans 16 amino acids. The germline gives CDR1 SGHTA, CDR2 FQGTGA. Trimming removed 5 bases from V and 4 bases from J; junction bases left unmatched: 10. The CDR3 reads CASSLMTGAGYNEQFF. CDR3 sequence (DNA): TGTGCCAGCAGCCTTATGACAGGGGCGGGTTACAATGAGCAGTTCTTC.

The rearrangement links TRBV5-4 to TRBJ1-1; no clear D gene. The CDR3 sequence is 14 residues long. CDR1 is SGHNT, CDR2 YYREEE, per germline (reference sequence). V dropped 4 bases and J dropped 8 bases, with 18 bases sitting between them. This CDR3 reads CASSPSGRQAEAFF. Written as DNA, the CDR3 is TGTGCCAGCAGCCCCTCGGGCAGGCAGGCCGAAGCTTTCTTT.

CDR3: CASSGAGTSGYSSYNEQFF. CDR3 bases: TGCGCCAGCAGCGGAGCCGGGACTAGCGGTTATAGCTCCTACAATGAGCAGTTCTTC. The V call is TRBV5-1, the J call TRBJ2-1; 11 bases map to TRBD2. CDR3 length equals 19 residues. Per the germline V gene, CDR1 is SGHRS and CDR2 is YFSETQ. V shed 4 bases and J 0 bases; nucleotides not matched to a gene: 12.

The V and J genes are TRBV28 and TRBJ1-4, with D hard to call. CDR3 size: 13 residues. Trimming cost V 6 bases and J 8 bases, with 13 bases left between them. Germline V gene lookup returns CDR1 MDHEN and CDR2 SYDVKM. The DNA for the CDR3 is TGTGCCAGCAGGGCGGGGTACCGGGAAAAACTGTTTTTT. This translates into CASRAGYREKLFF.

This rearrangement joins TRBV6-1 to TRBJ1-5, with D unresolved. The CDR3 runs 15 residues. From germline, CDR1 is MNHNS and CDR2 SASEGT. The ends were cut back, 7 bases at V and 0 bases at J, with 13 bases in the middle. The CDR3 sequence: CASTPQAYSNQPQHF. Written as DNA, the CDR3 is TGTGCCAGCACCCCCCAGGCGTATAGCAATCAGCCCCAGCATTTT.

CDR3 amino acids: CASSLGSGRGADTQYF. CDR3 bases: TGTGCCAGCAGCTTAGGAAGCGGGAGGGGGGCAGATACGCAGTATTTT. The chain recombines TRBV7-9 with TRBJ2-3, with 10 bases matching TRBD2. V was pared by 1 base and J by 4 bases, with 5 bases of the junction left unmatched. The CDR3 spans 16 residues. Germline-derived CDR1 and CDR2 are SEHNR and FQNEAQ (reference sequence).

The chain is built from TRBV28 and TRBJ1-4; D gene uncertain. Trimming took off 3 bases at V and 6 bases at J, with 11 bases between the two ends. Looked up from germline, CDR1 is MDHEN and CDR2 is SYDVKM. This CDR3 region has 14 residues. The CDR3 sequence: CASSFWQLDEKLFF. In DNA form, the CDR3 reads TGTGCCAGCAGTTTTTGGCAGCTAGATGAAAAACTGTTTTTT.

The CDR3: CASRRLAGNTIYF. CDR3 coding DNA: TGTGCCAGCCGTCGGCTAGCGGGAAACACCATATATTTT. The chain joins TRBV27 to TRBJ1-3; no clear D. The CDR3 has 13 amino acids. V was trimmed by 8 bases and J by 4 bases, leaving 12 bases between them. The germline V gene encodes CDR1 MNHEY and CDR2 SMNVEV (reference sequence).

This clone was recorded once. The chain is built from TRBV28 and TRBJ1-1, with no clear D. This CDR3 has 14 amino acids. In germline, CDR1 is MDHEN, CDR2 SYDVKM. Trimming stripped 3 bases from V and 1 base from J, with 9 bases between. CDR3 coding DNA: TGTGCCAGCAGTTTCTTAGACACGAACACTGAAGCTTTCTTT. Encoded protein: CASSFLDTNTEAFF.

With regard to this clone: Additional DNA sequences in this sample encode the identical CDR3. The rearrangement links TRBV9 to TRBJ2-5; 11 nucleotides align to TRBD2. Germline CDR1 and CDR2: SGDLS and YYNGEE. V shed 0 bases, J shed 2 bases, and the junction held 3 bases outside the gene matches. CDR3 length: 16 residues. The DNA for the CDR3 is TGTGCCAGCAGCGTAGGGACTAGCGGGCGGCAAGAGACCCAGTACTTC. It translates to CASSVGTSGRQETQYF.

This clone came up once. This chain links TRBV25-1 with TRBJ2-4; possible D gene TRBD2, 6 bases. The germline V and J ends were trimmed by 4 bases and 4 bases, with 17 bases remaining between them. The length of the CDR3 is 16 residues. CDR1 MGHDK and CDR2 SYGVNS come from the germline V gene. The CDR3 protein is CASSGKIGGSKNIQYF. The CDR3 coding sequence is TGTGCCAGCAGTGGGAAGATTGGGGGGTCAAAAAACATTCAGTACTTC. The full variable domain, rest sourced from reference TRBV25-1 and TRBJ2-4, is EADIYQTPRYLVIGTGKKITLECSQTMGHDKMYWYQQDPGMELHLIHYSYGVNSTEKGDLSSESTVSRIRTEHFPLTLESARPSHTSQYLCASSGKIGGSKNIQYFGAGTRLSVL.

The chain couples TRBV5-6 to TRBJ1-1; TRBD1 is a possible D gene (6 bases). Germline assignment: CDR1 SGHDT and CDR2 YYEEEE. The CDR3 covers 14 residues. With 6 bases removed from V and 0 bases from J, the gap between germline ends came to 12 bases. The CDR3 DNA reads TGTGCCAGCACGACAGGACGGATGAACACTGAAGCTTTCTTT. Encoded protein: CASTTGRMNTEAFF. Combining the CDR3 with reference TRBV5-6 and TRBJ1-1 gives the whole variable domain DAGVTQSPTHLIKTRGQQVTLRCSPKSGHDTVSWYQQALGQGPQFIFQYYEEEERQRGNFPDRFSGHQFPNYSSELNVNALLLGDSALYLCASTTGRMNTEAFFGQGTRLTVV.

This rearrangement joins TRBV28 to TRBJ1-3; D uncertain. Per germline, CDR1 MDHEN and CDR2 SYDVKM. V lost 4 bases to trimming and J lost 0 bases, with 10 bases between them. The CDR3 is made up of 15 amino acids. CDR3 sequence: CASSSSGVSGNTIYF. The CDR3 DNA is TGTGCCAGCAGTTCTAGCGGGGTCTCTGGAAACACCATATATTTT.

The V gene is TRBV29-1, the J gene TRBJ2-5; perhaps D is TRBD1 or TRBD2 (6 bases each). From germline, CDR1 is SQVTM and CDR2 ANQGSEA. The CDR3 runs to 13 residues. V lost 8 bases to trimming and J lost 1 base, with 14 bases between them. The DNA for the CDR3 is TGCAGCACCCCGGGGGCAGGCCAAGAGACCCAGTACTTC. It yields the protein CSTPGAGQETQYF.

This clone has only a few counts. The J gene is TRBJ1-1, the V gene TRBV19; no definite D call. Between the trimmed V and J ends, which lost 7 bases and 5 bases, there was a span of 14 bases. Germline CDR1 is LNHDA and CDR2 is SQIVND (reference sequence). The CDR3 consists of 13 residues. CDR3 coding DNA: TGTGCCAGTACCATCCGCGGGGAGACTGAAGCTTTCTTT. Amino acid sequence: CASTIRGETEAFF. Full variable domain (remainder filled in from reference TRBV19 and TRBJ1-1): DGGITQSPKYLFRKEGQNVTLSCEQNLNHDAMYWYRQDPGQGLRLIYYSQIVNDFQKGDIAEGYSVSREKKESFPLTVTSAQKNPTAFYLCASTIRGETEAFFGQGTRLTVV.

The chain links TRBV28 to TRBJ1-6; 9 nucleotides match TRBD1. The CDR3 is 15 amino acids. The V gene's germline CDR1 is MDHEN and CDR2 SYDVKM. J was trimmed by 10 bases and V by 5 bases; bases with no gene match: 9. The CDR3 here is CASSPTGGLGSPLHF. In DNA, the CDR3 is TGTGCCAGCAGTCCGACAGGGGGTTTGGGATCACCCCTCCACTTT.

The genes are TRBV2 and TRBJ2-2, with D tentatively TRBD2 (6 bases). Between the trimmed V and J ends, which lost 7 bases and 5 bases, there was a span of 11 bases. Germline CDR1 SNHLY, CDR2 FYNNEI. The CDR3 consists of 13 residues. The CDR3 DNA reads TGTGCCAGCAACCTTGGGGGGACCGGGGAGCTGTTTTTT. Translating it yields CASNLGGTGELFF. Filled out from reference TRBV2 and TRBJ2-2, the complete variable domain reads EPEVTQTPSHQVTQMGQEVILRCVPISNHLYFYWYRQILGQKVEFLVSFYNNEISEKSEIFDDQFSVERPDGSNFTLKIRSTKLEDSAMYFCASNLGGTGELFFGEGSRLTVL.